Listed below are T cell receptor beta chains from one sample, sequenced in a study of type 1 and type 2 diabetes patients. MiXCR, run by TCRdb on the multiplex PCR reads, gives a single entry per CDR3 protein. The sample yields 270,000 or so distinct CDR3 sequences, more than 45% seen once. Sequencing was done on a sample of peripheral blood mononuclear cells (PBMCs). Source of these receptors: a man between 18 and 29 years old with type 2 diabetes. The CDR3 runs from the conserved cysteine through the conserved F or W. A D gene is named only where the DNA matches it firmly. A row's size may be missing; if present it is once, few, many or a size class.

size	V	J	D	CDR3	DNA
-	TRBV15	TRBJ1-6	TRBD1	CATSIGQGTSPLHF	TGTGCCACCAGCATCGGACAGGGTACTTCACCCCTCCACTTT
-	TRBV27	TRBJ2-5	TRBD2	CASSPTSGGETQYF	TGTGCCAGCAGCCCGACTAGCGGGGGAGAGACCCAGTACTTC
once	TRBV6-5	TRBJ2-3	TRBD1	CASSYGGTGPADTQYF	TGTGCCAGCAGTTACGGAGGGACAGGACCTGCAGATACGCAGTATTTT
-	TRBV7-9	TRBJ2-1	TRBD1	CASRSGQGSNEQFF	TGTGCCAGCAGGAGTGGACAGGGAAGCAATGAGCAGTTCTTC
few	TRBV28	TRBJ2-6	-	CASRRRAGANVLTF	TGTGCCAGCAGGCGTAGGGCTGGGGCCAACGTCCTGACTTTC
few	TRBV29-1	TRBJ2-7	TRBD1	CSVAQGVDYEQYF	TGCAGCGTTGCACAGGGGGTCGACTACGAGCAGTACTTC
-	TRBV7-9	TRBJ2-3	TRBD2	CASSTGTSGSTDTQYF	TGTGCCAGCAGCACCGGGACTAGCGGGAGCACAGATACGCAGTATTTT
few	TRBV30	TRBJ1-2	-	CAWSADRLTPHGYTF	TGTGCCTGGAGTGCGGACCGCCTAACTCCTCATGGCTACACCTTC
-	TRBV19	TRBJ2-2	-	CASAFTGELFF	TGTGCGTCAGCGTTCACCGGGGAGCTGTTTTTT
few	TRBV19	TRBJ2-5	TRBD2	CASSLPGTSDKQRRETQYF	TGTGCCAGTAGTTTACCCGGGACTAGCGACAAGCAGCGTCGGGAGACCCAGTACTTC
-	TRBV29-1	TRBJ2-3	TRBD2	CSVTSGLTDTQYF	TGCAGCGTTACTAGCGGGCTTACAGATACGCAGTATTTT
-	TRBV15	TRBJ1-6	TRBD1	CATSGTGGRDNSPLHF	TGTGCCACCAGCGGGACAGGAGGGAGAGATAATTCACCCCTCCACTTT
few	TRBV20-1	TRBJ1-1	-	CSARGQGHTEAFF	TGCAGTGCTAGAGGCCAGGGGCACACTGAAGCTTTCTTT
-	TRBV25-1	TRBJ2-1	-	CASSYRQPEQFF	TGTGCCAGCAGTTACCGGCAGCCTGAGCAGTTCTTC
few	TRBV30	TRBJ2-1	-	CAWRRNEQFF	TGTGCCTGGAGACGTAATGAGCAGTTCTTC
-	TRBV19	TRBJ1-1	TRBD1	CASSIGRGQRASF	TGTGCCAGTAGTATTGGCAGGGGGCAGAGGGCTTCCTTT
-	TRBV24-1	TRBJ2-2	TRBD1	CATSGTGVDRLSGELFF	TGTGCCACCTCCGGGACAGGGGTTGATAGATTGTCCGGGGAGCTGTTTTTT
-	TRBV5-1	TRBJ2-3	TRBD2	CASSSWTSGGAGDTQYF	TGCGCCAGCAGCTCATGGACTAGCGGGGGGGCCGGCGATACGCAGTATTTT
-	TRBV7-2	TRBJ1-2	-	CASSHTEVSYGYTF	TGTGCCAGCAGCCACACAGAAGTCTCTTATGGCTACACCTTC
-	TRBV4-1	TRBJ1-2	TRBD1	CASSQEPTGGAYGYTF	TGCGCCAGCAGCCAAGAGCCGACAGGGGGCGCCTATGGCTACACCTTC
-	TRBV28	TRBJ1-1	-	CASSFAPLGNTEAFF	TGTGCCAGCAGTTTCGCCCCGCTGGGGAACACTGAAGCTTTCTTT
-	TRBV12-3/TRBV12-4	TRBJ2-3	TRBD1	CASSSRTGKGTDTQYF	TGTGCCAGCAGTTCACGGACAGGGAAGGGTACAGATACGCAGTATTTT
-	TRBV5-1	TRBJ2-5	TRBD2	CASSLGATGGQETQYF	TGCGCCAGCAGCTTGGGGGCTACGGGAGGCCAAGAGACCCAGTACTTC
-	TRBV29-1	TRBJ2-1	TRBD1	CSVGQGFSYNEQFF	TGCAGCGTCGGACAGGGGTTCTCCTACAATGAGCAGTTCTTC
-	TRBV9	TRBJ1-2	-	CASSVVKDPMWGYTF	TGTGCCAGCAGCGTAGTGAAAGATCCGATGTGGGGCTACACCTTC
-	TRBV6-6	TRBJ1-1	-	CASTNPILTQGGGAFF	TGTGCCAGCACAAACCCCATTCTCACGCAGGGTGGTGGAGCTTTCTTT
-	TRBV7-3	TRBJ2-3	-	CASSLTADTQYF	TGTGCCAGCAGCTTAACCGCAGATACGCAGTATTTT
-	TRBV7-9	TRBJ1-2	-	CASSRQEAGHGYTF	TGTGCCAGCAGCCGCCAGGAGGCAGGGCATGGCTACACCTTC
few	TRBV4-1	TRBJ2-3	-	CASSQIQGTDTQYF	TGCGCCAGCAGCCAGATACAGGGCACAGATACGCAGTATTTT
few	TRBV11-2	TRBJ2-5	TRBD2	CASSYLGGRGETQYF	TGTGCCAGCAGCTATCTGGGCGGGAGAGGGGAGACCCAGTACTTC
-	TRBV7-3	TRBJ2-1	-	CASSPGTSNEQFF	TGTGCTAGCAGCCCCGGGACTTCGAATGAGCAGTTCTTC
-	TRBV7-2	TRBJ2-7	-	CASSFVNEQYF	TGTGCCAGCAGCTTCGTGAACGAGCAGTACTTC
-	TRBV7-2	TRBJ1-5	-	CASSQTGKRSNQPQHF	TGTGCCAGCAGCCAAACAGGGAAACGTAGCAATCAGCCCCAGCATTTT
few	TRBV20-1	TRBJ2-2	-	CSARARLSNTGELFF	TGCAGTGCTAGAGCCCGGTTGTCGAACACCGGGGAGCTGTTTTTT
few	TRBV25-1	TRBJ2-7	-	CASSGLGFDEQYF	TGTGCCAGCAGTGGGCTGGGTTTCGACGAGCAGTACTTC